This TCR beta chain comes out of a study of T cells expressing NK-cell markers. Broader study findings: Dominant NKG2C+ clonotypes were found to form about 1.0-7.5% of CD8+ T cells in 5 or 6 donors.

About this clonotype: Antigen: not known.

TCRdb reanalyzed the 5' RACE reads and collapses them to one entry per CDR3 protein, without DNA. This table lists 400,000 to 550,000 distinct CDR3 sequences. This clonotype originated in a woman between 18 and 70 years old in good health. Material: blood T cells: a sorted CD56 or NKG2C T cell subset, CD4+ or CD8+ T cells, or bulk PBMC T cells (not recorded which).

CDR3 amino acids: CASTLGGYNEQFF. This sequence joins TRBV6-1 and TRBJ2-1; TCRdb calls TRBD1, which cannot be checked without DNA. Looked up from germline, CDR1 is MNHNS and CDR2 is SASEGT. The CDR3 is 13 residues long.